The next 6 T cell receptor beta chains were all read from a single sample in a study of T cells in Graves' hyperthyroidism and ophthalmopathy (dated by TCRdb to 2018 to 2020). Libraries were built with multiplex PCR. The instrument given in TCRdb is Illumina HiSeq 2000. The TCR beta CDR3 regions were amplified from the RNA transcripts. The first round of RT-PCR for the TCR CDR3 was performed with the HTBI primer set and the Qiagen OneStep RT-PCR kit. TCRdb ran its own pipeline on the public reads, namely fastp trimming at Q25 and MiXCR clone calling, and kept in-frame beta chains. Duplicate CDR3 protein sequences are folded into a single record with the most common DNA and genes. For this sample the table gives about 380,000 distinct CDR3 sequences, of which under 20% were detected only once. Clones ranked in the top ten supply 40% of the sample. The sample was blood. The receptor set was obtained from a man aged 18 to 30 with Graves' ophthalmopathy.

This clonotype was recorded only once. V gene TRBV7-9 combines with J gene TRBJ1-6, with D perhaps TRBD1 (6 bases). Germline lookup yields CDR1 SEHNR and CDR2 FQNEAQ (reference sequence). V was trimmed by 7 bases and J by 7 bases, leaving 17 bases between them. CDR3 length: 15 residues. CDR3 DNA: TGTGCCAGCACCATAACCGGGACAAGGAATTCACCCCTCCACTTT. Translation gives CASTITGTRNSPLHF.

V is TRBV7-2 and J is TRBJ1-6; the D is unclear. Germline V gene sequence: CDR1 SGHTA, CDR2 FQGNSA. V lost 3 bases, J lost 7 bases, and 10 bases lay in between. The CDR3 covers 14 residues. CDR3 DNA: TGTGCCAGCAGCTTGGACGCAATCAATTCACCCCTCCACTTT. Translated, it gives CASSLDAINSPLHF.

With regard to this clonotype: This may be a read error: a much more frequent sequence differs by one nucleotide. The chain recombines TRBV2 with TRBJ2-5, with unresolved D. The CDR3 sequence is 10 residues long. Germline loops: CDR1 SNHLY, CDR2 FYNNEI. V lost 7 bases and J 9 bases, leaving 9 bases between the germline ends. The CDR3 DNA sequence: TGTGCCAGCACTCGCGAGGCCCAGTACTTC. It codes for CASTREAQYF.

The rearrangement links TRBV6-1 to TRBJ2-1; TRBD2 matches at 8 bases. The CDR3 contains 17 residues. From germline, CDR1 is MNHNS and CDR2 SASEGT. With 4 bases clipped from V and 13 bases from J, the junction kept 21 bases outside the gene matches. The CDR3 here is CASSATSLAELVPPQFF. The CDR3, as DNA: TGTGCCAGCAGTGCGACATCACTAGCGGAGCTTGTCCCCCCCCAGTTCTTC.

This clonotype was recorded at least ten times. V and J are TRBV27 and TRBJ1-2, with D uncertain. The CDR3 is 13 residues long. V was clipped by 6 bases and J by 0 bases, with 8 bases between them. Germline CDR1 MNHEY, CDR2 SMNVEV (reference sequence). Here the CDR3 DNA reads TGTGCCAGCAGACCTACAGCTAACTATGGCTACACCTTC. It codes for CASRPTANYGYTF.

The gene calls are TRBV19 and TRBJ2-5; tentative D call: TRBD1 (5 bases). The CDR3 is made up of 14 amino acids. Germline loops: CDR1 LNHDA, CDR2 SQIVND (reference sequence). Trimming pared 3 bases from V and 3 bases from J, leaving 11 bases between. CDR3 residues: CASSIQKGKETQYF. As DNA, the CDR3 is TGTGCCAGTAGTATTCAGAAGGGGAAAGAGACCCAGTACTTC.